This paragraph reports one TCR beta chain. Its antigen is undetermined. The sample's time point: baseline, week 1 (first vaccination visit). As to treatment: pre-vaccination baseline after standard-of-care therapy. Assay: immunoSEQ multiplex PCR; the TCRdb copy retains only in-frame clones and omits some. The table lists 50,000 or so clones, 80% to 90% of them singletons. These data come from a study of a mutant IDH1 vaccine in newly diagnosed glioma. Notes on the study in general: The vaccine induced immune responses, and these occurred in approximately 93% of patients. Variations in leading peripheral T cell clonotypes appeared to have no connection with pseudoprogression.

Material: PBMCs, obtained from a glioma patient treated with radiotherapy, temozolomide or both. This TCR came from a man between 18 and 29 years old with glioma.

The CDR3 bases are TGTGCCAGTAGTACCCGGTGGGGAACTTGGGAGACCCAGTACTTC. This encodes CASSTRWGTWETQYF. V usage is TRBV19 and J usage is TRBJ2-5; no firm D call. The CDR3 has 15 residues. In germline, CDR1 is LNHDA, CDR2 SQIVND (reference sequence). V shed 4 bases and J shed 5 bases, with 17 bases lying between them. Supplemented by reference TRBV19 and TRBJ2-5, the full variable domain reads DGGITQSPKYLFRKEGQNVTLSCEQNLNHDAMYWYRQDPGQGLRLIYYSQIVNDFQKGDIAEGYSVSREKKESFPLTVTSAQKNPTAFYLCASSTRWGTWETQYFGPGTRLLVL.